The source of this TCR beta chain is a study of cytomegalovirus exposure and HLA in healthy donors. General study findings and limits: The authors excluded some V segments, including TRBV6-2 and TRBV6-3, as indistinguishable.

The CDR3 consists of 16 residues. Trimming removed 1 base at V and 5 bases at J, with 18 bases between. Germline CDR1 and CDR2: SGHRS and YFSETQ. PCR primers comprised 60 Vbeta and 13 Jbeta primers. The method was immunoSEQ multiplex PCR; TCRdb's version includes in-frame clones alone and lacks a portion of them. The sample includes 110,000 or so clones, 60% to 80% seen only once; the top ten take roughly 4.5%. With respect to this clone: Its antigen remains unidentified.

The sample consisted of PBMCs. This receptor was identified in a man aged 50 to 60 in good health and CMV-seropositive. The chain couples TRBV5-1 to TRBJ2-5, with D possibly matching TRBD2 (6 bases). DNA for the CDR3: TGCGCCAGCAGCTTGCCCGGGGGAGGCGGGGAGGAGACCCAGTACTTC. Translated: CASSLPGGGGEETQYF.